The T cell receptor beta chain under discussion was sequenced for a study of Tregs in tolerant kidney transplant recipients. In the study overall: A roughly 3-day belatacept mixed lymphocyte reaction, sometimes plus 5-day graft donor restimulation, preceded CD4+CD25+CD127- sorting. Sorting used antibodies to exclude donor cells. Whole-study findings and limits: Validation in larger populations is needed because few patients were studied.

As concerns this clone: Its specificity is unknown.

V lost 3 bases to trimming and J lost 7 bases, with 10 bases between them. Germline V gene data show CDR1 as SGHNT and CDR2 as YYREEE (reference sequence). The CDR3 covers 12 residues. Profiled with immunoSEQ multiplex PCR; TCRdb holds only in-frame clones, not every one. The sample holds approximately 44,000 clones, just under 97% seen once. Sequenced input: Tregs from blood cultured with allogeneic cells. The chain is built from TRBV5-4 and TRBJ1-2, with D possibly TRBD1 on 6 matching bases. This receptor was obtained from a human donor in good health. CDR3 region: CASSSTGFGYTF. The CDR3 DNA reads TGTGCCAGCAGCTCGACAGGTTTTGGCTACACCTTC.